This TCR beta chain was obtained from a study of shared clonotypes between healthy human individuals. Donors had no recently reported acute infections or vaccinations and were HIV-negative. Study results and limitations: Represented diversity (both genetic and exposure-history) was limited by the small number of donors.

A note on this clone: As yet, its antigen is unknown.

In replicate PCRs of unsorted PBMC, around 0.3 ug DNA, tens of thousands of T cell genomes, was used. In the study's own analysis: Without quality scores, immunoSEQ junctional reads could not be filtered like full-length reads. Using immunoSEQ multiplex PCR, the repertoire was profiled, and TCRdb retains in-frame clones only, with some absent. V, J and clone size reflect that table, while D and trimming were determined from the DNA. In the table there are 490,000 or so clones, around 80% of which are singletons. The TCR sequence derives from a woman between 40 and 55 years old in good health. Some clones in this sample may be carry-over from other donors' samples. Sequencing was performed on PBMCs.

The chain's CDR3 is CASLGNTEAFF. CDR3 sequence (DNA): TGTGCCAGCTTGGGGAACACTGAAGCTTTCTTT. This chain connects TRBV28 to TRBJ1-1; D gene ambiguous. The CDR3 is 11 residues long. V lost 8 bases and J 1 base, leaving 5 bases between the germline ends. CDR1 and CDR2 (germline): MDHEN, SYDVKM.